This TCR beta chain stems from a study of T-cell reconstitution after alpha-beta-depleted transplantation in children. Unique molecular identifiers were incorporated during preparation of the TCRbeta library. TCRdb passed the PCR reads through MiXCR, listing each CDR3 protein once. The sample holds about 1,000,000 distinct CDR3 sequences; about 29% are singletons and the top ten take about 28%. CDR3 length: 16 residues. The germline V and J ends were trimmed by 1 base and 3 bases, with 16 bases remaining between them. Germline CDR1 reads SEHNR; CDR2 reads FQNEAQ (reference sequence). The sample here was PBMCs, mostly from graft donor cells, taken 360 days after TCRalphabeta/CD19-depleted stem cell transplant. The J gene is TRBJ2-7, the V gene TRBV7-9; D possibly corresponds to TRBD1 (5 bases). This clonotype was obtained from a boy under two years old who had a stem cell transplant for SCID, so the T cells may come from the graft donor. CDR3 sequence: CASSLGPRTKFYEQYF. CDR3 DNA: TGTGCCAGCAGCTTAGGCCCACGGACAAAATTCTACGAGCAGTACTTC.